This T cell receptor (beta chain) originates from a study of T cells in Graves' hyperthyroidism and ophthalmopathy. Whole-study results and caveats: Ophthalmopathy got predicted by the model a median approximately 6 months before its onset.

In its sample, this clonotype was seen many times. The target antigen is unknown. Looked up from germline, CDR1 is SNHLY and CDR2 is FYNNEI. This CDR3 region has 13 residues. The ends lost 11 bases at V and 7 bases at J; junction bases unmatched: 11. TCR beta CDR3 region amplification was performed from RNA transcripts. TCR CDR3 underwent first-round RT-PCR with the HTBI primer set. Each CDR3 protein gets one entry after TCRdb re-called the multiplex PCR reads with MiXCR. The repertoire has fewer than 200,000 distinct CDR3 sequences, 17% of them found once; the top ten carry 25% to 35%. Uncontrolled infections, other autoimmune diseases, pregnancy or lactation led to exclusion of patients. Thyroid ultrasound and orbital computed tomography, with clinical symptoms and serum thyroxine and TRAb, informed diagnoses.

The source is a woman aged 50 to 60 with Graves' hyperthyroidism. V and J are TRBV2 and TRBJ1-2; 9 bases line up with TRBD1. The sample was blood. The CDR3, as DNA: TGTGCCTGCCTCCCGGGACAGGGTTTTGGCTACACCTTC. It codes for CACLPGQGFGYTF.